These 13 T cell receptor beta chains originate from one sample sequenced in a study of regulatory T cells in long-lasting Graves disease. Construction of TCR beta libraries relied on iRepertoire HTBI primers and on Arm-PCR targeting CDR3 regions. TCRdb re-analysed the multiplex PCR reads in MiXCR, keeping a single row per CDR3 protein. Among roughly 510,000 distinct CDR3 sequences listed, about 16% were seen once. Time point described: newly diagnosed GD, antithyroid drugs for less than 3 months. PBMC RNA was the source of the TCR library. These data also formed part of another study, on T cells in Graves' hyperthyroidism and ophthalmopathy.

The sequenced sample was peripheral blood mononuclear cells (PBMCs), obtained at new diagnosis, from a patient treated with antithyroid drugs. The receptors stem from a man younger than 30 with Graves disease.

A few counts support this clonotype. The chain uses TRBV10-3 and TRBJ2-7; possibly TRBD2 for D (6 bases). The CDR3 has 14 amino acids. The V end lost 4 bases, the J end lost 7 bases, and 17 bases lay between the germline ends. Germline loops: CDR1 ENHRY, CDR2 SYGVKD. CDR3 residues: CAISVQRDSSEQYF. In DNA form, the CDR3 reads TGTGCCATCAGTGTCCAACGGGACTCGAGTGAGCAGTACTTC.

This clonotype was detected ten times or more. J is TRBJ2-7 and V is TRBV7-8; D is possibly TRBD2 (5 bases). From germline, CDR1 is SGHVS and CDR2 FQNEAQ. The CDR3 has 14 residues. Trimming took off 4 bases at V and 5 bases at J, with 15 bases between the two ends. The CDR3 DNA is TGTGCCAGCAGCTACAGAGTTGGACTGAACGAGCAGTACTTC. It is translated as CASSYRVGLNEQYF.

This clonotype appeared many times. The gene calls are TRBV6-9 and TRBJ2-2; 9 bases line up with TRBD2. Losses at the gene ends were 3 bases for V and 5 bases for J; bases not matched to a gene: 4. CDR3 length: 15 residues. The germline V gene has CDR1 MNHGY and CDR2 SVAAGI. The DNA of the CDR3 is TGTGCCAGCAGTTACAGTCTAGCGGGAACCGGGGAGCTGTTTTTT. It specifies CASSYSLAGTGELFF.

In this sample, this clonotype turned up many times. This chain links TRBV5-1 with TRBJ1-5, with D possibly being TRBD1 (5 bases). The germline V gene encodes CDR1 SGHRS and CDR2 YFSETQ. V dropped 1 base and J dropped 7 bases, with 12 bases sitting between them. The CDR3 has 14 residues. The CDR3 region has the DNA TGCGCCAGCAGCTTGTCAGGGACTGGCCAGCCCCAGCATTTT. Translation: CASSLSGTGQPQHF.

Concerning this clonotype itself: This may be a read error: a much more frequent sequence differs by one nucleotide. The chain is built from TRBV6-5 and TRBJ1-1; the D is unclear. The germline CDR1 and CDR2 sequences are MNHEY and SVGAGI. With 2 bases removed from V and 0 bases from J, the gap between germline ends came to 13 bases. This CDR3 has 16 amino acids. This CDR3 reads CASSYPQLIMNTEAFF. CDR3 in DNA: TGTGCCAGCAGTTACCCCCAGTTAATAATGAACACTGAAGCTTTCTTT.

The V gene is TRBV4-1, the J gene TRBJ2-1; D is possibly TRBD1 or TRBD2 (5 bases each). Germline CDR1 and CDR2: MGHRA and YSYEKL. The CDR3 covers 13 residues. The V end lost 4 bases, the J end lost 12 bases, and 16 bases lay between the germline ends. CDR3 in amino acids: CASSRGTVQVQFF. In DNA form, the CDR3 reads TGCGCCAGCAGCCGTGGGACCGTTCAAGTGCAGTTCTTC.

This chain links TRBV19 with TRBJ2-7, with D unclear. The V gene's germline CDR1 is LNHDA and CDR2 SQIVND (reference sequence). CDR3 size: 15 residues. Trimming took 5 bases from V and 2 from J, leaving 16 bases between them. CDR3 bases: TGTGCCAGTAGTCCTTCCGAGGCTGTAACCTACGAGCAGTACTTC. Translating gives CASSPSEAVTYEQYF.

This clonotype has at least ten counts. The chain employs TRBV18 and TRBJ1-2, with 10 positions matching TRBD1. V was clipped by 3 bases and J by 4 bases; unmatched bases: 11. Germline loops: CDR1 KGHSH, CDR2 LQKENI. This CDR3 contains 17 residues. The CDR3 nucleotides are TGTGCCAGCTCACCGACGACCCCCGGGACAGGGGTCTATGGCTACACCTTC. It yields the protein CASSPTTPGTGVYGYTF.

Regarding this clonotype: A read error is the likely source, as a far larger clone sits one nucleotide away. The J gene is TRBJ2-1, the V gene TRBV3-1; D might be TRBD1 or TRBD2, each matching 5 bases. Trimming cost V 7 bases and J 10 bases, with 17 bases left between them. Per germline, CDR1 LGHDT and CDR2 YNNKEL (reference sequence). This CDR3 is built from 13 residues. Here the CDR3 reads CASTRARGYEQFF. The CDR3 nucleotides are TGTGCCAGCACGAGGGCAAGGGGCTACGAGCAGTTCTTC.

Ten or more counts support this clonotype. This sequence joins TRBV6-1 and TRBJ2-7; unclear D gene. The germline CDR1 and CDR2 sequences are MNHNS and SASEGT. The CDR3 totals 13 residues. Trimming left V 7 bases short and J 0 bases short, with 10 bases between. The CDR3 sequence is CASKSRSSYEQYF. In DNA form, the CDR3 reads TGTGCCAGCAAGAGCCGCAGCTCCTACGAGCAGTACTTC.

CDR3 nucleotides: TGTGCCATCAGGCCCAGACCCGACACCGGGGAGCTGTTTTTT. It translates to CAIRPRPDTGELFF. The V and J genes are TRBV10-3 and TRBJ2-2; D is unclear. Germline V CDR1 and CDR2: ENHRY, SYGVKD. The V and J ends lost 6 bases and 3 bases respectively, with 11 bases between them. The CDR3 contains 14 residues.

The table lists this clonotype with many counts. This chain links TRBV11-3 with TRBJ2-1; D remains unclear. The length of the CDR3 is 15 residues. Germline loops: CDR1 SGHNT, CDR2 YENEEA. Trimming took off 4 bases at V and 2 bases at J, with 12 bases between the two ends. Here the CDR3 DNA reads TGTGCCAGCAGCTCCCTAGGGCCGGCCTACAATGAGCAGTTCTTC. This translates into CASSSLGPAYNEQFF.

The J gene is TRBJ2-5, the V gene TRBV6-2 or TRBV6-3; D gene unclear. CDR3 size: 15 residues. Trimming pared 2 bases from V and 2 bases from J, leaving 12 bases between. Germline V gene sequence: CDR1 MNHEY, CDR2 SVGEGT. As DNA, the CDR3 is TGTGCCAGCAGTTACCCATGGACGGCTCAAGAGACCCAGTACTTC. Its protein product is CASSYPWTAQETQYF.